The 31 T cell receptor beta chains below all came from one sample that was sequenced in a study of naive and memory T cell subsets. RNA was extracted from less than 3 ml of whole blood of healthy adults. Alpha and beta constant region primers primed reverse transcription for blood and skin samples. TCRdb independently ran MiXCR on the 5' RACE reads; one entry per CDR3 protein. Here the sample spans tens of thousands of distinct CDR3 sequences, approximately 3.9% being singletons. The receptor source for this set is a male donor in good health.

This clonotype was seen ten or more times. At one boundary the junction diverges from the germline segment, which might be a read error. The V call is TRBV7-2, the J call TRBJ1-5, with 7 bases fitting TRBD1. Germline V gene lookup returns CDR1 SGHTA and CDR2 FQGNSA. The CDR3 consists of 15 residues. CDR3 sequence reads: CASTLDRATNQPQHF. The CDR3 DNA reads TGTGCCAGCACCTTAGACAGGGCCACCAATCAGCCCCAGCATTTT.

This clonotype has at least ten counts. The chain carries TRBV12-3 or TRBV12-4 and TRBJ2-1; a possible D gene is TRBD1 (6 bases). Trimming removed 1 base from V and 0 bases from J, with 7 bases in between. This CDR3 is built from 15 residues. CDR3 region: CASSLEGGSYNEQFF. The CDR3 coding sequence is TGTGCCAGCAGTTTAGAAGGGGGCTCCTACAATGAGCAGTTCTTC.

This clonotype was observed at least ten times. The chain has TRBV29-1 and TRBJ2-1, with D unresolved. CDR3 length: 11 residues. In germline, CDR1 is SQVTM, CDR2 ANQGSEA. Trimming took off 4 bases at V and 7 bases at J, with 8 bases between the two ends. CDR3: CSVVQDNEQFF. In nucleotides, the CDR3 is TGCAGCGTTGTCCAGGATAATGAGCAGTTCTTC.

This clonotype was seen repeatedly, ten times or more. The rearrangement joins TRBV19 to TRBJ1-2; tentative D call: TRBD1 (6 bases). The CDR3 loop spans 13 amino acids. Germline V gives CDR1 LNHDA, CDR2 SQIVND (reference sequence). V gave up 5 bases and J gave up 3 bases, with 10 bases separating them. The chain's CDR3 is CASSPGQYYGYTF. For the CDR3, the DNA is TGTGCCAGTAGTCCAGGACAGTACTATGGCTACACCTTC. The variable domain in full, with the rest retrieved from reference TRBV19 and TRBJ1-2, is DGGITQSPKYLFRKEGQNVTLSCEQNLNHDAMYWYRQDPGQGLRLIYYSQIVNDFQKGDIAEGYSVSREKKESFPLTVTSAQKNPTAFYLCASSPGQYYGYTFGSGTRLTVV.

Of note for this clonotype: A much more abundant neighbour one base away suggests this may be a read error. V gene TRBV2 combines with J gene TRBJ2-3, with 14 bases matching TRBD2. V lost 7 bases to trimming and J lost 4 bases; unmatched junction nucleotides: 4. CDR1 and CDR2 (germline): SNHLY, FYNNEI. The CDR3 covers 15 residues. Here the CDR3 reads CASTGTSGSPDTQYF. In nucleotides, the CDR3 is TGTGCCAGCACTGGGACTAGCGGGAGTCCAGATACGCAGTATTTT.

This clonotype showed up many times. This rearrangement joins TRBV7-9 to TRBJ2-5; no clear D gene. The CDR3 is 14 amino acids. V shed 1 base and J shed 2 bases, with 8 bases lying between them. CDR1 is SEHNR, CDR2 FQNEAQ, per germline (reference sequence). In DNA, the CDR3 is TGTGCCAGCAGCTTAGTTCGCCAACAAGAGACCCAGTACTTC. It specifies CASSLVRQQETQYF.

This clonotype occurred many times. The chain combines TRBV18 with TRBJ2-7, with D uncertain. Trimming took off 3 bases at V and 2 bases at J, with 11 bases between the two ends. CDR1 and CDR2 from the germline V gene are KGHSH and LQKENI. This CDR3 comprises 14 residues. The CDR3 DNA sequence: TGTGCCAGCTCACCTAAGAGAGCCACCTACGAGCAGTACTTC. Its protein product is CASSPKRATYEQYF.

The table lists this clonotype with many counts. The rearrangement uses TRBV7-9 and TRBJ1-1; tentatively, D is TRBD1 (5 bases). Germline CDR1 reads SEHNR; CDR2 reads FQNEAQ (reference sequence). There are 14 residues in the CDR3. V was pared by 0 bases and J by 4 bases, with 9 bases between. As DNA, the CDR3 is TGTGCCAGCAGCTTAGCGGTGGGGACCACTGAAGCTTTCTTT. Its protein is CASSLAVGTTEAFF.

This clonotype was counted many times. The chain is built from TRBV20-1 and TRBJ2-3; tentatively, D is TRBD1 (6 bases). The CDR3 runs 14 residues. V lost 1 base and J lost 3, with 11 bases in between. Per germline, CDR1 DFQATT and CDR2 SNEGSKA (reference sequence). CDR3 sequence reads: CSARVGQGTDTQYF. Written as DNA, the CDR3 is TGCAGTGCTAGAGTAGGGCAGGGGACAGATACGCAGTATTTT.

This clonotype was seen repeatedly, ten times or more. This chain uses TRBV29-1 with TRBJ2-3; TRBD1 matches 10 bases. The germline gives CDR1 SQVTM, CDR2 ANQGSEA. V lost 7 bases and J lost 4; bases outside the gene matches: 5. The CDR3 has 13 amino acids. The CDR3 DNA follows: TGCAGCGGAGGGGACAGGGGAGCAGATACGCAGTATTTT. Translating gives CSGGDRGADTQYF.

This clonotype was seen repeatedly, ten times or more. The chain uses TRBV12-3 or TRBV12-4 and TRBJ1-4, with 8 bases lining up with TRBD1. V trimming: 4 bases; J trimming: 4 bases; junction bases outside the gene matches: 2. The CDR3 is 14 residues long. The CDR3 DNA follows: TGTGCCAGCAGTTCCGGACAGGGTAATGAAAAACTGTTTTTT. This codes for CASSSGQGNEKLFF.

This chain connects TRBV20-1 to TRBJ2-5; D is ambiguous. The CDR3 consists of 15 residues. Per the germline V gene, CDR1 is DFQATT and CDR2 is SNEGSKA (reference sequence). V gave up 6 bases and J gave up 1 base, with 18 bases separating them. CDR3 sequence reads: CSAPNRATRQETQYF. The DNA for the CDR3 is TGCAGTGCGCCTAACAGAGCCACACGCCAAGAGACCCAGTACTTC.

This clonotype has at least ten counts. DNA of the CDR3: TGCGCCAGCAGCCAAGTTCGGGGGGGGACTGAAGCTTTCTTT. Protein product: CASSQVRGGTEAFF. This rearrangement joins TRBV4-3 to TRBJ1-1, with a possible D match to TRBD1 (5 bases). Germline V gives CDR1 LGHNA, CDR2 YSLEER. Trimming shortened V by 1 base and J by 5 bases, and 11 bases separated the two germline ends. The CDR3 runs 14 residues.

This clonotype was seen at least ten times. The V and J genes are TRBV6-2 or TRBV6-3 and TRBJ2-6; 13 positions match TRBD2. The CDR3 contains 17 residues. The junction had 3 bases not matched to a gene; V was cut back by 5 bases and J by 2 bases. Germline V gives CDR1 MNHEY, CDR2 SVGEGT. The CDR3 reads CASSPGLAGTGANVLTF. CDR3 nucleotides: TGTGCCAGCAGTCCGGGACTAGCGGGAACTGGGGCCAACGTCCTGACTTTC.

In its sample, this clonotype was seen a few times. V gene TRBV6-2 or TRBV6-3 combines with J gene TRBJ2-1, with 13 positions matching TRBD2. This CDR3 contains 17 residues. With V trimmed by 0 bases and J by 3 bases, 2 bases remained unmatched. Germline assignment: CDR1 MNHEY and CDR2 SVGEGT. The chain's CDR3 is CASSYSGTSGIYNEQFF. CDR3 nucleotide sequence: TGTGCCAGCAGTTACTCGGGGACTAGCGGGATCTACAATGAGCAGTTCTTC.

This clonotype has at least ten counts. The chain joins TRBV11-3 to TRBJ2-5; TRBD1 is a possible D gene (5 bases). Trimming removed 1 base at V and 3 bases at J, with 18 bases between. The germline V gene has CDR1 SGHNT and CDR2 YENEEA. This CDR3 is built from 17 residues. CDR3 amino acids: CASSLGVWGHPEETQYF. In DNA form, the CDR3 reads TGTGCCAGCAGCTTAGGGGTTTGGGGCCACCCGGAAGAGACCCAGTACTTC.

This clonotype was counted at least ten times. The chain combines TRBV7-9 with TRBJ1-1; tentatively, D is TRBD1 (5 bases). V shed 0 bases and J shed 1 base, with 9 bases lying between them. Per germline, CDR1 SEHNR and CDR2 FQNEAQ (reference sequence). The CDR3 totals 15 residues. The CDR3 reads CASSLASGTNTEAFF. The CDR3 nucleotides read TGTGCCAGCAGCTTAGCGTCCGGGACGAACACTGAAGCTTTCTTT.

This clonotype showed up many times. The V call is TRBV20-1, the J call TRBJ2-1, with D possibly TRBD1 on 7 matching bases. Germline loops: CDR1 DFQATT, CDR2 SNEGSKA (reference sequence). Between the trimmed V and J ends, which lost 5 bases and 1 base, there was a span of 21 bases. The length of the CDR3 is 17 residues. CDR3 sequence reads: CSASRAEGAQSYNEQFF. For the CDR3, the DNA is TGCAGTGCTTCCCGGGCGGAGGGGGCACAATCCTACAATGAGCAGTTCTTC.

This clonotype was observed at least ten times. The genes are TRBV30 and TRBJ1-5, with a tentative D call TRBD1 (5 bases). With 5 bases removed from V and 1 base from J, the gap between germline ends came to 9 bases. The CDR3 sequence is 13 residues long. Germline V gene data show CDR1 as GTSNPN and CDR2 as SVGIG (reference sequence). The CDR3 DNA is TGTGCCTGGGGCCGGGACAGCAATCAGCCCCAGCATTTT. This translates into CAWGRDSNQPQHF.

This clonotype was observed at least ten times. The chain employs TRBV20-1 and TRBJ2-1, with 10 bases lining up with TRBD2. The ends lost 5 bases at V and 0 bases at J; junction bases unmatched: 4. Germline lookup yields CDR1 DFQATT and CDR2 SNEGSKA (reference sequence). CDR3 length equals 15 residues. The CDR3 sequence: CSAPPSGSSYNEQFF. In nucleotides, the CDR3 is TGCAGTGCTCCGCCTAGCGGGAGCTCCTACAATGAGCAGTTCTTC.

This clonotype came up many times. The gene calls are TRBV11-2 and TRBJ2-1; D might be TRBD1 (5 bases). V lost 1 base and J lost 7, with 11 bases in between. Germline V gene sequence: CDR1 SGHAT, CDR2 FQNNGV. The CDR3 covers 14 residues. This chain's CDR3 is CASSLGAGSNEQFF. The CDR3 DNA reads as TGTGCCAGCAGCTTAGGGGCAGGGTCGAATGAGCAGTTCTTC.

This clonotype was detected many times. The chain has TRBV7-9 and TRBJ2-1, with TRBD2 identical over 7 bases. The ends lost 1 base at V and 2 bases at J; junction bases unmatched: 14. There are 19 residues in the CDR3. From germline, CDR1 is SEHNR and CDR2 FQNEAQ (reference sequence). The CDR3 loop is CASSLVPGRLADPYNEQFF. In nucleotides, the CDR3 is TGTGCCAGCAGCTTAGTTCCCGGGAGGTTGGCGGACCCCTACAATGAGCAGTTCTTC.

Many counts were recorded for this clonotype. The chain combines TRBV11-2 with TRBJ2-1; no clear D. The CDR3 length is 14 residues. Per germline, CDR1 SGHAT and CDR2 FQNNGV. Trimming removed 1 base at V and 3 bases at J, with 7 bases between. CDR3 protein: CASSLAGFYNEQFF. Written as DNA, the CDR3 is TGTGCCAGCAGCTTAGCGGGTTTCTACAATGAGCAGTTCTTC. The whole variable domain, filled in from reference TRBV11-2 and TRBJ2-1, reads EAGVAQSPRYKIIEKRQSVAFWCNPISGHATLYWYQQILGQGPKLLIQFQNNGVVDDSQLPKDRFSAERLKGVDSTLKIQPAKLEDSAVYLCASSLAGFYNEQFFGPGTRLTVL.

This clonotype was counted ten times or more. This sequence joins TRBV4-2 and TRBJ2-7; D is unclear. Germline CDR1 is LGHNA and CDR2 is YNFKEQ. The CDR3 sequence is 16 residues long. Trimming shortened V by 1 base and J by 6 bases, and 19 bases separated the two germline ends. The CDR3 loop reads CASSQGFLEGLSEQYF. The CDR3, as DNA: TGTGCCAGCAGCCAAGGTTTCCTTGAAGGGTTGAGCGAGCAGTACTTC.

This clonotype was seen repeatedly, ten times or more. The V gene is TRBV20-1, the J gene TRBJ2-5, with D perhaps TRBD2 (5 bases). CDR1 DFQATT and CDR2 SNEGSKA come from the germline V gene (reference sequence). The CDR3 length is 15 residues. The V gene lost 0 bases and the J gene lost 2 bases, with 13 bases spanning the gap. CDR3 residues: CSARDGGSAQETQYF. CDR3 DNA sequence: TGCAGTGCTAGAGACGGCGGTAGCGCACAAGAGACCCAGTACTTC.

The sample holds many counts of this clonotype. This chain links TRBV7-8 with TRBJ2-5; D unresolved. The germline CDR1 and CDR2 sequences are SGHVS and FQNEAQ. This CDR3 has 15 amino acids. The V end lost 5 bases, the J end lost 4 bases, and 17 bases lay between the germline ends. The CDR3 reads CASSVRGPRRETQYF. The CDR3 region has the DNA TGTGCCAGCAGCGTGAGAGGCCCCCGGAGAGAGACCCAGTACTTC.

This clonotype was found many times. This rearrangement joins TRBV29-1 to TRBJ2-1; TRBD2 is a possible D gene (5 bases). Germline assignment: CDR1 SQVTM and CDR2 ANQGSEA. The CDR3 sequence is 12 residues long. The germline V and J ends were trimmed by 3 bases and 4 bases, with 7 bases remaining between them. The CDR3 nucleotides are TGCAGCGTTGAGCGGGTATACAATGAGCAGTTCTTC. It specifies CSVERVYNEQFF.

This clonotype appeared many times. The rearrangement links TRBV10-2 to TRBJ2-7; 8 bases fit TRBD1. Looked up from germline, CDR1 is WSHSY and CDR2 is SAAADI. Unmatched junction bases numbered 13, after V lost 2 bases and J lost 7 bases. This CDR3 spans 16 amino acids. The CDR3 region has the DNA TGCGCCAGCAGTGAGCCTGCTGGGACAGGCGTGAGTGAGCAGTACTTC. Its translation: CASSEPAGTGVSEQYF.

This clonotype was seen many times. The genes are TRBV7-9 and TRBJ1-2, with 7 nucleotides matching TRBD1. Germline V CDR1 and CDR2: SEHNR, FQNEAQ (reference sequence). The CDR3 consists of 14 residues. Germline trimming cut 5 bases from V and 4 bases from J; bases unmatched to any gene: 7. The DNA of the CDR3 is TGTGCCAGCAGCCGACAGGGCGGGCGCTATGGCTACACCTTC. It codes for CASSRQGGRYGYTF.

Many counts were recorded for this clonotype. The chain combines TRBV2 with TRBJ2-7, with D tentatively TRBD1 (5 bases). The CDR3 is 12 residues long. Germline CDR1 reads SNHLY; CDR2 reads FYNNEI. V was clipped by 4 bases and J by 5 bases, with 9 bases between them. In DNA, the CDR3 is TGTGCCAGCAGTGCAGGCAGGGACGAGCAGTACTTC. As protein: CASSAGRDEQYF.

This clonotype was observed at least ten times. The chain joins TRBV6-2 or TRBV6-3 to TRBJ2-5; no definite D call. The CDR3 has 14 residues. Germline-derived CDR1 and CDR2 are MNHEY and SVGEGT. V was trimmed by 7 bases and J by 1 base, leaving 13 bases between them. The CDR3 here is CASMRSRLQETQYF. The CDR3 region has the DNA TGTGCCAGCATGCGGTCTAGACTCCAAGAGACCCAGTACTTC.